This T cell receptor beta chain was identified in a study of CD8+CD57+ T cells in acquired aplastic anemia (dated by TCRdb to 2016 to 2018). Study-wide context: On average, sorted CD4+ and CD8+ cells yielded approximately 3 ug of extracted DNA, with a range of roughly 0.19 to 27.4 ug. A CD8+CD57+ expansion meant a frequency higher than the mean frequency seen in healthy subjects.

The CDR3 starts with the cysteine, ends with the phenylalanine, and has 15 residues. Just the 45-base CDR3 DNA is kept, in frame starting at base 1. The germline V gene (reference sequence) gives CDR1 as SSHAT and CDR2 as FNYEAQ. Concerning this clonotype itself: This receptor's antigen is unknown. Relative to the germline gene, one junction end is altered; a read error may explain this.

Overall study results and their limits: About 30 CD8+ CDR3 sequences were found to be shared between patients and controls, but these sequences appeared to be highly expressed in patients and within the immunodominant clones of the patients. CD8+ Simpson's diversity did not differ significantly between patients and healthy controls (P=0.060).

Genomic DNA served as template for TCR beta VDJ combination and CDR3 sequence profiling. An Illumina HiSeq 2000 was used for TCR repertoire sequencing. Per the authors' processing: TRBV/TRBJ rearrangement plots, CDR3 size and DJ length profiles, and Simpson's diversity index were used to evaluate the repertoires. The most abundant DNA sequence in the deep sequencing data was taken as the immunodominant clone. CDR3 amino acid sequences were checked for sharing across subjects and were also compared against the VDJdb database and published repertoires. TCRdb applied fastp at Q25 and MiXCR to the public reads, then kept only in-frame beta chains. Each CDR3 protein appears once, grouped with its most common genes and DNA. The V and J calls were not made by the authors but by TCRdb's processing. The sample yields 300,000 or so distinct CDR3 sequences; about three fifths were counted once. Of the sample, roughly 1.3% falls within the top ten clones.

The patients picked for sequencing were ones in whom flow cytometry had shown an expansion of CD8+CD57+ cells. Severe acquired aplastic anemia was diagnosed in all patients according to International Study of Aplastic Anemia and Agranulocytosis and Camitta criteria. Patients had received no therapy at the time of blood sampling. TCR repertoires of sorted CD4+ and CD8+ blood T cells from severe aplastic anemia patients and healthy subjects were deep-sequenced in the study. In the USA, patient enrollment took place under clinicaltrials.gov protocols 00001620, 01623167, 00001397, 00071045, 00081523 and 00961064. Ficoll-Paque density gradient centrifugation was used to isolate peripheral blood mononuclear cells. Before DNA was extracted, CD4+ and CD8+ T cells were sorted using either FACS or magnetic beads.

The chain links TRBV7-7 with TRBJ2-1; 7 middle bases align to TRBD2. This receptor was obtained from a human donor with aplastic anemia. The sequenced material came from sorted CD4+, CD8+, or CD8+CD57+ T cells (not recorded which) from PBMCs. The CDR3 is CASSRWSSGYNEQFF. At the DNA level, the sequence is TGTGCTAGCAGCAGATGGTCTAGCGGATACAATGAGCAGTTCTTC.